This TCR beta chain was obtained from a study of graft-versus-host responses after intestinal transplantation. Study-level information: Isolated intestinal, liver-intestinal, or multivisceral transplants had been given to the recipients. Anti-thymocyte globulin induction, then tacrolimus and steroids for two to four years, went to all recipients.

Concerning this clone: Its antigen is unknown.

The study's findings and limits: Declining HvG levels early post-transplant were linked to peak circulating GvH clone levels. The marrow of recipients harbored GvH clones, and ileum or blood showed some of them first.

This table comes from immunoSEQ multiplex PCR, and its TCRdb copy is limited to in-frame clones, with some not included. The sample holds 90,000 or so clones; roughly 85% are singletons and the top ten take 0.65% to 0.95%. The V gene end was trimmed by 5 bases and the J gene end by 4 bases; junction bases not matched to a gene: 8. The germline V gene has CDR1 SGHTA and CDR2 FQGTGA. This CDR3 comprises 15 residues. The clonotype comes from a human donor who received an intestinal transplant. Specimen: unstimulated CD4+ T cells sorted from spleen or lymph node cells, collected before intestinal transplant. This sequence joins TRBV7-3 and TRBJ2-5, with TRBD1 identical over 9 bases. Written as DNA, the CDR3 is TGTGCCAGCAGCGCACAGGGGGCGCGTACAGAGACCCAGTACTTC. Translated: CASSAQGARTETQYF.